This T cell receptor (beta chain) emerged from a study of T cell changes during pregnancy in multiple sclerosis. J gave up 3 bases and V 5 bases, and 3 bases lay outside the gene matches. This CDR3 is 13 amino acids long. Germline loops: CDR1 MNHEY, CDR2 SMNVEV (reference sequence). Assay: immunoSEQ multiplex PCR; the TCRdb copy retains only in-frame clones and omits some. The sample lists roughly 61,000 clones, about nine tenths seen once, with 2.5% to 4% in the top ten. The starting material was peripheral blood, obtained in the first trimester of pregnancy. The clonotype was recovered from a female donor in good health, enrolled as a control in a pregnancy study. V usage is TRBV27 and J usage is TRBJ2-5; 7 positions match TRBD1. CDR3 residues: CASSQGQKETQYF. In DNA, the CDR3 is TGTGCCAGCAGTCAGGGACAGAAAGAGACCCAGTACTTC.